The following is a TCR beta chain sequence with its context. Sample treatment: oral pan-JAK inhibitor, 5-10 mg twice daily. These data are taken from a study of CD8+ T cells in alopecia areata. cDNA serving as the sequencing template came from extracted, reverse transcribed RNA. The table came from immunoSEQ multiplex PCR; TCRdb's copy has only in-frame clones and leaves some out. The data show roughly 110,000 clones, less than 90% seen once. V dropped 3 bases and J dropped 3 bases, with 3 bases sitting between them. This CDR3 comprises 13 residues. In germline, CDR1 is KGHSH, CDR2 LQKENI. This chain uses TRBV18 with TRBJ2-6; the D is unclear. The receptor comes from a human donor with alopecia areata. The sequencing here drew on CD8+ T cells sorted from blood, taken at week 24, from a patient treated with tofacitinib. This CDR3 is CASSPDGANVLTF. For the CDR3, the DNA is TGTGCCAGCTCACCGGATGGGGCCAACGTCCTGACTTTC.